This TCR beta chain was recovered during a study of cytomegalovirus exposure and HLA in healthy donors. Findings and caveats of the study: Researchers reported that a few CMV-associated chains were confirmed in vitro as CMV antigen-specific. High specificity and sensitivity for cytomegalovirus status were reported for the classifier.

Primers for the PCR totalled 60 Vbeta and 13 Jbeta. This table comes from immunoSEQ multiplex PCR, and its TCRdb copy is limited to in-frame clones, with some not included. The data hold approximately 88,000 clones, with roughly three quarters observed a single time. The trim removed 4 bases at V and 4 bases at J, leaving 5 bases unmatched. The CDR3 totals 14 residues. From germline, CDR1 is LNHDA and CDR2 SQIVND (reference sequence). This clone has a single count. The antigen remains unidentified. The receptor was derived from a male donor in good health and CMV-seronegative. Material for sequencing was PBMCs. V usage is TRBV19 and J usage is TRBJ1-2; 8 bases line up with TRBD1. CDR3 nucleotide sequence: TGTGCCAGTAGTACCCAAGGACAGGGCTATGGCTACACCTTC. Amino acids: CASSTQGQGYGYTF.